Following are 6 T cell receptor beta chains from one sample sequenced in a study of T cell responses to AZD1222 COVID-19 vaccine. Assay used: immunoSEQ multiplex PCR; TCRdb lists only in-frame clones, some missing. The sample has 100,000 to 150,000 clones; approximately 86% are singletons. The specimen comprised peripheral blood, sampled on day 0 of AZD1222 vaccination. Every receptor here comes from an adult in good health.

CDR3 region: CASRAGTGGGYTF. The DNA for the CDR3 is TGTGCCAGCAGGGCCGGGACAGGGGGAGGCTACACCTTC. The chain uses TRBV28 and TRBJ1-2, with 11 nucleotides matching TRBD1. Germline V gene lookup returns CDR1 MDHEN and CDR2 SYDVKM. The CDR3 is 13 amino acids. V lost 6 bases to trimming and J lost 8 bases; unmatched junction nucleotides: 5.

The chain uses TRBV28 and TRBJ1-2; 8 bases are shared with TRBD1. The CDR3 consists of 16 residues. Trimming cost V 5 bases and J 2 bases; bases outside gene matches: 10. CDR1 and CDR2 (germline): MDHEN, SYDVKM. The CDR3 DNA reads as TGTGCCAGCAGTCTCACCCTGGACAGGGTCAACTATGGCTACACCTTC. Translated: CASSLTLDRVNYGYTF.

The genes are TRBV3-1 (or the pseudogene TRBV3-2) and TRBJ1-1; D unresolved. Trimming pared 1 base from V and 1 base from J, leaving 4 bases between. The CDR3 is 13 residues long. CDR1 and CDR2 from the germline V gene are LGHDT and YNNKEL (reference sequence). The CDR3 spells CASSQAENTEAFF. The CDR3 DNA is TGTGCCAGCAGCCAAGCAGAGAACACTGAAGCTTTCTTT.

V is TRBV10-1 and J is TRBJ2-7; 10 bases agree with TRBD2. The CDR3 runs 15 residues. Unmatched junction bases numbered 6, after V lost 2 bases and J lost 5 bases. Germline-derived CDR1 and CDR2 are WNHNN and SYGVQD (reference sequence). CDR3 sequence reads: CASSERKGLADEQYF. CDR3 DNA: TGCGCCAGCAGTGAGAGAAAAGGACTAGCGGACGAGCAGTACTTC.

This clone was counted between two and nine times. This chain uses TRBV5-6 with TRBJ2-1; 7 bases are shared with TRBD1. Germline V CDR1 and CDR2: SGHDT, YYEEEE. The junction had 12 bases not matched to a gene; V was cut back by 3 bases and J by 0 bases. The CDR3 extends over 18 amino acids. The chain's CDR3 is CASSWAPTGPSSYNEQFF. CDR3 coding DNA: TGTGCCAGCAGCTGGGCGCCGACAGGGCCGAGCTCCTACAATGAGCAGTTCTTC.

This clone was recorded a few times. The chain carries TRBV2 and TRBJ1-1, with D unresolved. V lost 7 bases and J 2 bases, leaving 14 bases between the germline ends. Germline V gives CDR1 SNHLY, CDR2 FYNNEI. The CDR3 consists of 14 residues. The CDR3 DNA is TGTGCCAGCACCTTACGAGCGGGAAACACTGAAGCTTTCTTT. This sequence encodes CASTLRAGNTEAFF.